These T cell receptor beta chains were read from a single sample in a study of blood T cell repertoires in COVID-19. Generated by immunoSEQ multiplex PCR, the TCRdb table keeps only in-frame clones and is missing some. Seen here are about 69,000 clones, around nine tenths observed once, and the top ten hold less than 6.5%. Sequenced material: peripheral blood. The source of these receptors is a young woman with acute or convalescent COVID-19. CDR3s include the opening cysteine and the closing phenylalanine or tryptophan. Fields, in order: D gene, V gene, clone size, J gene, CDR3 protein, CDR3 DNA. D genes are given only for firm matches. Only some rows state a clone size, as once, few, many or a class for expanded clones.

>TRBD2|TRBV5-1|-|TRBJ2-5
CASSPGLAGAGETQYF
TGCGCCAGCAGCCCGGGACTAGCGGGGGCGGGGGAGACCCAGTACTTC
>-|TRBV5-6|-|TRBJ1-2
CASSFGTRLVNGYTF
TGTGCCAGCAGCTTCGGGACACGACTTGTGAATGGCTACACCTTC
>-|TRBV14|few|TRBJ1-1
CASSSLKRSNTEAFF
TGTGCCAGCAGTTCCTTAAAGAGATCGAACACTGAAGCTTTCTTT
>TRBD1|TRBV7-2|-|TRBJ1-6
CASSDRTGDSSPLHF
TGTGCCAGCAGCGACCGGACAGGGGATTCCTCACCCCTCCACTTT
>-|TRBV12-3/TRBV12-4|-|TRBJ1-2
CASSFEINYGYTF
TGTGCCAGCAGTTTTGAGATTAACTATGGCTACACCTTC
>TRBD1|TRBV6-5|-|TRBJ1-5
CASRMGQAFNQPQHF
TGTGCCAGCAGGATGGGACAGGCCTTCAATCAGCCCCAGCATTTT
>-|TRBV7-2|few|TRBJ2-5
CASSTSSYGETQYF
TGTGCCAGCAGCACATCGAGCTACGGGGAGACCCAGTACTTC
>-|TRBV2|-|TRBJ1-1
CASSERDSEAFF
TGTGCCAGCAGTGAGCGGGATAGTGAAGCTTTCTTT
>TRBD2|TRBV7-2|-|TRBJ2-3
CASSLLGAGVLQDTQYF
TGTGCCAGCAGCCTTCTGGGAGCGGGAGTTTTACAAGATACGCAGTATTTT
>-|TRBV27|-|TRBJ1-1
CASSSGVEAFF
TGTGCCAGCAGTTCAGGGGTTGAAGCTTTCTTT
>-|TRBV9|-|TRBJ1-1
CASSARQLLNTEAFF
TGTGCCAGCAGCGCTAGACAGCTACTGAACACTGAAGCTTTCTTT
>-|TRBV20-1|-|TRBJ2-7
CSARDTYEQYF
TGCAGTGCTCGGGACACCTACGAGCAGTACTTC
>TRBD2|TRBV3-1/TRBV3-2|once|TRBJ2-3
CASSQDVSGGDTQYF
TGTGCCAGCAGCCAAGATGTCAGCGGGGGGGATACGCAGTATTTT
>-|TRBV7-6|-|TRBJ2-3
CASGSTSTDTQYF
TGTGCCAGCGGCAGTACATCCACAGATACGCAGTATTTT